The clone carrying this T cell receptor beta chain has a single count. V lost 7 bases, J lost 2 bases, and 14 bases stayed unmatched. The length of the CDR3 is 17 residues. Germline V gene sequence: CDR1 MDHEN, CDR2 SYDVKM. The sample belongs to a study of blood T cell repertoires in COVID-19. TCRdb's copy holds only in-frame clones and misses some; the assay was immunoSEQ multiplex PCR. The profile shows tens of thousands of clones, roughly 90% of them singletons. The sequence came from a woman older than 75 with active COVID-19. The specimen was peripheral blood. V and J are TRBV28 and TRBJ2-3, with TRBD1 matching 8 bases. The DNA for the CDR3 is TGTGCCAGCACAAGTCGGTGGGGGACAGGAACCACAGATACGCAGTATTTT. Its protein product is CASTSRWGTGTTDTQYF. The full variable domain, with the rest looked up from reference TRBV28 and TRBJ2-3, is DVKVTQSSRYLVKRTGEKVFLECVQDMDHENMFWYRQDPGLGLRLIYFSYDVKMKEKGDIPEGYSVSREKKERFSLILESASTNQTSMYLCASTSRWGTGTTDTQYFGPGTRLTVL.